Listed here are 20 T cell receptor beta chains from one sample, sequenced in a study of blood T cell dynamics during melanoma immunotherapy. Clones were sequenced by immunoSEQ multiplex PCR, and TCRdb holds only the in-frame ones, with some missing. Of more than 8,500 clones listed, 70% to 90% are singletons. Regarding time point: pre-treatment baseline. This specimen was blood, taken from a patient treated with checkpoint blockade. These receptors all stem from a human donor with melanoma.

V is TRBV2 and J is TRBJ2-5; D tentatively fits TRBD1 or TRBD2 (5 bases each). Germline loops: CDR1 SNHLY, CDR2 FYNNEI. The CDR3 extends over 14 amino acids. Trimming removed 5 bases from V and 5 bases from J, with 15 bases in between. The DNA of the CDR3 is TGTGCCAGCAGTCCTAGCCGGGACCCGGAGACCCAGTACTTC. It is translated as CASSPSRDPETQYF. The full variable domain, with the rest looked up from reference TRBV2 and TRBJ2-5, is EPEVTQTPSHQVTQMGQEVILRCVPISNHLYFYWYRQILGQKVEFLVSFYNNEISEKSEIFDDQFSVERPDGSNFTLKIRSTKLEDSAMYFCASSPSRDPETQYFGPGTRLLVL.

The chain carries TRBV5-6 and TRBJ1-3; D ambiguous. Trimming removed 0 bases at V and 3 bases at J, with 10 bases between. Looked up from germline, CDR1 is SGHDT and CDR2 is YYEEEE. The CDR3 totals 15 residues. CDR3: CASSLVGVGGNTIYF. As DNA, the CDR3 is TGTGCCAGCAGCTTGGTCGGGGTCGGTGGAAACACCATATATTTT.

For the CDR3, the DNA is TGTGCCAGCAGTTCGGGACAGGGGGGCTACGAGCAGTACTTC. Translation gives CASSSGQGGYEQYF. The chain joins TRBV6-1 to TRBJ2-7, with 11 bases identical to TRBD1. The germline V gene encodes CDR1 MNHNS and CDR2 SASEGT. The CDR3 sequence is 14 residues long. The V segment lost 5 bases and the J segment 3 bases; nucleotides outside the gene matches: 3.

This clone was detected a few times. This chain uses TRBV29-1 with TRBJ1-2; D might be TRBD1 (6 bases). V dropped 3 bases and J dropped 8 bases, with 19 bases sitting between them. CDR3 size: 14 residues. Germline V lookup: CDR1 SQVTM, CDR2 ANQGSEA. The CDR3 DNA is TGCAGCGTTGAGCCCGCACAGGGCGTGGGGGGCTACACCTTC. It encodes CSVEPAQGVGGYTF.

This rearrangement joins TRBV2 to TRBJ2-7; 8 nucleotides agree with TRBD1. The CDR3 is 13 amino acids. Germline loops: CDR1 SNHLY, CDR2 FYNNEI. V lost 4 bases and J lost 2; bases outside the gene matches: 1. CDR3 region: CASSAGQAYEQYF. CDR3 coding DNA: TGTGCCAGCAGTGCGGGACAGGCCTACGAGCAGTACTTC. Looking up the rest from reference TRBV2 and TRBJ2-7 gives the full variable domain: EPEVTQTPSHQVTQMGQEVILRCVPISNHLYFYWYRQILGQKVEFLVSFYNNEISEKSEIFDDQFSVERPDGSNFTLKIRSTKLEDSAMYFCASSAGQAYEQYFGPGTRLTVT.

The chain uses TRBV6-1 and TRBJ2-2; 8 bases agree with TRBD1. The CDR3 runs to 15 residues. Germline V CDR1 and CDR2: MNHNS, SASEGT. The trim removed 7 bases at V and 4 bases at J, leaving 8 bases unmatched. In nucleotides, the CDR3 is TGTGCCAGCAAAAAGCCGGGACAGGTCACCGGGGAGCTGTTTTTT. Encoded protein: CASKKPGQVTGELFF.

V and J are TRBV19 and TRBJ2-2; TRBD2 might be the D (5 bases). CDR1 and CDR2 from the germline V gene are LNHDA and SQIVND (reference sequence). V dropped 6 bases and J dropped 5 bases, with 16 bases sitting between them. CDR3 length: 15 amino acids. Here the CDR3 DNA reads TGTGCCAGTAGCTCGCGAAGGCCGGGAACCGGGGAGCTGTTTTTT. Its protein is CASSSRRPGTGELFF.

The rearrangement uses TRBV18 and TRBJ2-1; D perhaps matches TRBD1 (5 bases). The V end was cut by 5 bases, the J end by 10 bases, with 9 bases between. Germline lookup yields CDR1 KGHSH and CDR2 LQKENI. CDR3 length equals 11 residues. CDR3 loop: CASSLPGEQFF. The CDR3 DNA reads TGTGCCAGCTCATTACCAGGGGAGCAGTTCTTC.

The chain couples TRBV11-2 to TRBJ1-6; D is perhaps TRBD1 (6 bases). This CDR3 is built from 14 residues. Germline-derived CDR1 and CDR2 are SGHAT and FQNNGV. V lost 6 bases, J lost 8 bases, and 14 bases lay in between. The CDR3 here is CASSPPGEYSPLHF. CDR3 coding DNA: TGTGCCAGCAGTCCCCCAGGGGAATATTCACCCCTCCACTTT.

The V gene is TRBV5-1, the J gene TRBJ2-5; 11 positions match TRBD2. CDR1 is SGHRS, CDR2 YFSETQ, per germline. With V trimmed by 4 bases and J by 2 bases, 7 bases remained unmatched. CDR3 length: 16 residues. CDR3: CASSPLTSGGQETQYF. The CDR3 bases are TGCGCCAGCAGCCCGTTAACTAGCGGGGGACAAGAGACCCAGTACTTC.

This clone showed up just once. J is TRBJ2-7 and V is TRBV5-1; D remains ambiguous. CDR1 is SGHRS, CDR2 YFSETQ, per germline. V was clipped by 10 bases and J by 6 bases, with 20 bases between them. The CDR3 length is 13 residues. The CDR3: CASNWAPSLEQYF. The CDR3, as DNA: TGCGCCTCAAATTGGGCGCCCTCCCTCGAGCAGTACTTC.

The CDR3 loop is CASSSRGPEEQYF. The CDR3 coding sequence is TGTGCCAGCAGCTCCAGGGGGCCGGAAGAGCAGTACTTC. J is TRBJ2-7 and V is TRBV11-1; TRBD1 matches 8 bases. This CDR3 comprises 13 residues. J lost 7 bases, V lost 4 bases, and 6 bases had no gene match. Germline assignment: CDR1 SGHAT and CDR2 FQDESV (reference sequence).

The rearrangement links TRBV7-8 to TRBJ2-1; 8 bases are a match to TRBD1. V shed 3 bases and J 2 bases; nucleotides not matched to a gene: 12. This CDR3 region has 18 residues. Germline V gene sequence: CDR1 SGHVS, CDR2 FQNEAQ. In nucleotides, the CDR3 is TGTGCCAGCAGCTTTTCTTTCGCACCGGGACAGGCCTACAATGAGCAGTTCTTC. This sequence encodes CASSFSFAPGQAYNEQFF.

This clone was picked up one time. The chain carries TRBV19 and TRBJ2-7, with a possible D match to TRBD2 (5 bases). V shed 5 bases and J shed 2 bases, with 7 bases lying between them. The CDR3 loop spans 12 amino acids. CDR1 LNHDA and CDR2 SQIVND come from the germline V gene (reference sequence). This CDR3 is CASSPGTYEQYF. CDR3 in DNA: TGTGCCAGTAGTCCGGGGACCTACGAGCAGTACTTC.

The CDR3 here is CASSEPGLSSYNEQFF. The CDR3 nucleotides read TGTGCCAGCAGTGAACCGGGGCTCAGCTCCTACAATGAGCAGTTCTTC. The chain combines TRBV25-1 with TRBJ2-1; TRBD1 or TRBD2 may be the D gene (5 bases each). Per the germline V gene, CDR1 is MGHDK and CDR2 is SYGVNS. Trimming took off 2 bases at V and 0 bases at J, with 11 bases between the two ends. The CDR3 is made up of 16 amino acids.

J is TRBJ2-1 and V is TRBV7-8; the D is unclear. The CDR3 consists of 16 residues. The germline gives CDR1 SGHVS, CDR2 FQNEAQ. The ends were cut back, 3 bases at V and 1 base at J, with 13 bases in the middle. CDR3 region: CASSFPLGESYNEQFF. In nucleotides, the CDR3 is TGTGCCAGCAGCTTCCCTCTTGGAGAATCCTACAATGAGCAGTTCTTC.

This clone has a handful of counts. This chain connects TRBV30 to TRBJ1-1; 8 bases line up with TRBD1. The CDR3 spans 14 residues. The germline V gene encodes CDR1 GTSNPN and CDR2 SVGIG (reference sequence). With V trimmed by 2 bases and J by 2 bases, 4 bases remained unmatched. CDR3 in DNA: TGTGCCTGGAGTAAAGGACAGGGCAACACTGAAGCTTTCTTT. Amino acid sequence: CAWSKGQGNTEAFF. Full variable domain (rest looked up from reference TRBV30 and TRBJ1-1): SQTIHQWPATLVQPVGSPLSLECTVEGTSNPNLYWYRQAAGRGLQLLFYSVGIGQISSEVPQNLSASRPQDRQFILSSKKLLLSDSGFYLCAWSKGQGNTEAFFGQGTRLTVV.

This clone appeared once. The rearrangement uses TRBV7-2 and TRBJ2-7; D could derive from TRBD1 or TRBD2 (7 bases each). This CDR3 region has 14 residues. Germline assignment: CDR1 SGHTA and CDR2 FQGNSA. V lost 3 bases and J lost 7, with 16 bases in between. The CDR3 sequence: CASSFSTGEGEQYF. The CDR3 nucleotides are TGTGCCAGCAGCTTTAGTACAGGGGAGGGGGAGCAGTACTTC.

The chain has TRBV10-3 and TRBJ1-6; TRBD1 matches at 7 bases. Germline V gene sequence: CDR1 ENHRY, CDR2 SYGVKD. CDR3 length: 15 amino acids. With 4 bases clipped from V and 4 bases from J, the junction kept 4 bases outside the gene matches. CDR3 nucleotide sequence: TGTGCCATCAGTGTGGGACAGCTTTATAATTCACCCCTCCACTTT. Translation gives CAISVGQLYNSPLHF.

The CDR3 bases are TGTGCCAGCAGCTTAGATGAGGCTAAAGGGGGACGTGAGTTCAATCAGCCCCAGCATTTT. It specifies CASSLDEAKGGREFNQPQHF. The genes are TRBV11-2 and TRBJ1-5, with TRBD1 as a possible D gene (6 bases). This CDR3 has 20 residues. Trimming cost V 0 bases and J 3 bases, with 24 bases left between them. Germline V gene data show CDR1 as SGHAT and CDR2 as FQNNGV.